This is a list of T cell receptor beta chains from one sample in a study of blood T cell repertoires in COVID-19. Profiling relied on immunoSEQ multiplex PCR, and the TCRdb table lists in-frame clones only, not all of them. The table shows 180,000 or so clones, with roughly three quarters occurring only once. Sequenced: peripheral blood. The origin of the receptors is a woman in her fifties or sixties with active or convalescent COVID-19. Both conserved end residues are part of each CDR3. Fields, in order: V gene, J gene, D gene, clone size, CDR3 DNA, CDR3 protein. D genes are given only for firm matches. Part of the rows lack a size; the others show once, few, many or a class for expanded clones.

TRBV30	TRBJ2-3	TRBD2	.	TGTGCCTGGAGTGTAGGACTAGCGGGAGGGGCAGATACGCAGTATTTT	CAWSVGLAGGADTQYF
TRBV6-5	TRBJ2-3	.	.	TGTGCCAGCACACTGTCCCGGGGGTACACAGATACGCAGTATTTT	CASTLSRGYTDTQYF
TRBV19	TRBJ2-1	TRBD1	.	TGTGCCAGTAGTATAACGTCGACAGGGGCTTACCACAATGAGCAGTTCTTC	CASSITSTGAYHNEQFF
TRBV7-2	TRBJ2-5	.	few	TGTGCCAGCAGCTCCCGAGGGGGGGCGGGGTGGATTGGGGAGACCCAGTACTTC	CASSSRGGAGWIGETQYF
TRBV2	TRBJ2-5	TRBD2	.	TGTGCCAGCAGGAAGGGAGCGGGGGGGATCGAGACCCAGTACTTC	CASRKGAGGIETQYF
TRBV14	TRBJ2-7	.	.	TGTGCCAGCAGCCAACTAGATGTTCGGTACGAGCAGTACTTC	CASSQLDVRYEQYF
TRBV7-9	TRBJ2-7	.	few	TGTGCCAGCAGCCCCCCCCAGCGCGAGCAGTACTTC	CASSPPQREQYF
TRBV30	TRBJ1-2	.	.	TGTGCCTGGAGCCGTGGAGGGGTGGGTTATGGCTACACCTTC	CAWSRGGVGYGYTF
TRBV23-1	TRBJ1-1	.	.	TGCGCCAGCAGTCACCCCCGAGTGAACACTGAAGCTTTCTTT	CASSHPRVNTEAFF
TRBV20-1	TRBJ2-1	.	once	TGCAGTGCTAGTGATCCCGGAGAGAGCTCCTACAATGAGCAGTTCTTC	CSASDPGESSYNEQFF
TRBV5-1	TRBJ2-7	.	few	TGCGCCAGCAGCTTGGCGGGGGGCCTGTACGAGCAGTACTTC	CASSLAGGLYEQYF
TRBV3-1/TRBV3-2	TRBJ1-6	.	once	TGTGCCAGCAGCCAAGGCCTAGGACACCTCCACTTT	CASSQGLGHLHF
TRBV27	TRBJ2-2	TRBD1	.	TGTGCCAGCAGTCCCCGTGGGGACAGGGGTGACACCGGGGAGCTGTTTTTT	CASSPRGDRGDTGELFF